These 20 T cell receptor beta chains share one sample of origin, sequenced in a study of cytomegalovirus exposure and HLA in healthy donors (dated by TCRdb to 2017 to 2019). Libraries came from the immunoSEQ multiplex PCR assay. For the multiplex PCR, a mixture combining 60 forward primers for TCR Vbeta segments and 13 reverse primers for TCR Jbeta segments was used. In TCRdb, the immuneACCESS table is reduced to in-frame sequences with V and J assigned. These tables do not hold every clone; where another copy was compared, an unresolved V gene accounts for under half, and the others remain unexplained. The sample table contains under 200,000 clones; only one count was recorded for around 68% of them. Approximately 1.5% of the sample rests with the top ten. Sequenced sample: PBMCs. These receptors originate from a man in his fifties or sixties in good health and CMV-seronegative.

This clone showed up just a few times. The V call is TRBV7-6, the J call TRBJ2-3, with 11 bases lining up with TRBD1. The germline V gene has CDR1 SGHVS and CDR2 FNYEAQ. This CDR3 is 16 amino acids long. J gave up 5 bases and V 5 bases, and 9 bases lay outside the gene matches. CDR3 sequence reads: CASSPSGTGGGDTQYF. The CDR3 DNA is TGTGCCAGCAGCCCCTCGGGGACAGGGGGTGGAGATACGCAGTATTTT.

This chain uses TRBV6-4 with TRBJ2-1; 9 bases fit TRBD2. With V trimmed by 3 bases and J by 2 bases, 5 bases remained unmatched. The CDR3 spans 16 residues. Germline V CDR1 and CDR2: MRHNA, SNTAGT. This CDR3 is CASSERRGGAYNEQFF. DNA for the CDR3: TGTGCCAGCAGTGAACGGCGGGGGGGGGCCTACAATGAGCAGTTCTTC.

This chain uses TRBV6-4 with TRBJ1-2, with a weak D call TRBD1 (6 bases). Germline V lookup: CDR1 MRHNA, CDR2 SNTAGT. CDR3 size: 15 residues. Deletions cut 2 bases from V and 4 bases from J, with 14 bases between. CDR3 in amino acids: CASSDSRGNSYGYTF. The CDR3 nucleotides read TGTGCCAGCAGTGACAGCAGGGGAAATAGCTATGGCTACACCTTC.

This clone was recorded a few times. J is TRBJ2-7 and V is TRBV7-9; 11 nucleotides line up with TRBD2. The CDR3 has 16 amino acids. Germline lookup yields CDR1 SEHNR and CDR2 FQNEAQ (reference sequence). Trimming at V came to 1 base and at J to 2 bases, leaving 4 bases not matched to a gene. The CDR3 spells CASSLVLAGATYEQYF. The CDR3 DNA reads TGTGCCAGCAGCTTAGTACTAGCGGGGGCGACCTACGAGCAGTACTTC. Together with reference TRBV7-9 and TRBJ2-7, the CDR3 gives the full variable domain: DTGVSQNPRHKITKRGQNVTFRCDPISEHNRLYWYRQTLGQGPEFLTYFQNEAQLEKSRLLSDRFSAERPKGSFSTLEIQRTEQGDSAMYLCASSLVLAGATYEQYFGPGTRLTVT.

This chain joins TRBV11-2 and TRBJ1-1; the match to TRBD1 covers 7 bases. Germline loops: CDR1 SGHAT, CDR2 FQNNGV. J lost 5 bases, V lost 5 bases, and 2 bases had no gene match. This CDR3 region has 12 residues. The CDR3 bases are TGTGCCAGCAGCCGGGGACAGACTGAAGCTTTCTTT. Its protein is CASSRGQTEAFF.

This chain links TRBV5-1 with TRBJ2-3; 7 bases agree with TRBD2. Germline V lookup: CDR1 SGHRS, CDR2 YFSETQ. V was clipped by 4 bases and J by 2 bases; unmatched bases: 4. CDR3 length: 14 amino acids. CDR3: CASSLGTNTDTQYF. In DNA, the CDR3 is TGCGCCAGCAGCCTCGGGACTAACACAGATACGCAGTATTTT.

The rearrangement joins TRBV18 to TRBJ1-2; 10 bases align to TRBD1. The trim removed 4 bases at V and 6 bases at J, leaving 11 bases unmatched. The CDR3 runs to 16 residues. Germline V gene sequence: CDR1 KGHSH, CDR2 LQKENI. The CDR3 region is CASSRPGTGDTDGYTF. CDR3 bases: TGTGCCAGCTCACGTCCCGGGACAGGGGATACCGATGGCTACACCTTC.

The chain employs TRBV5-1 and TRBJ1-1, with 7 bases identical to TRBD1. Trimming cost V 3 bases and J 6 bases; bases outside gene matches: 11. CDR3 length equals 15 residues. Per germline, CDR1 SGHRS and CDR2 YFSETQ. CDR3 protein: CASSSQGGEGAEAFF. CDR3 coding DNA: TGCGCCAGCAGCTCTCAGGGGGGCGAGGGCGCTGAAGCTTTCTTT.

This clone has a handful of counts. The J gene is TRBJ1-2, the V gene TRBV7-9, with 8 bases fitting TRBD1. The trim removed 7 bases at V and 4 bases at J, leaving 14 bases unmatched. Per the germline V gene, CDR1 is SEHNR and CDR2 is FQNEAQ (reference sequence). The CDR3 totals 16 residues. DNA of the CDR3: TGTGCCAGCACCGTATACAGGACAGGGCAAAGCTATGGCTACACCTTC. Amino acids: CASTVYRTGQSYGYTF.

The chain employs TRBV11-2 and TRBJ2-1, with D possibly TRBD2 on 6 matching bases. CDR1 and CDR2 (germline): SGHAT, FQNNGV. The CDR3 has 16 amino acids. The V gene lost 0 bases and the J gene lost 6 bases, with 15 bases spanning the gap. The CDR3 coding sequence is TGTGCCAGCAGCTTAGATCTAGTTGGGACTGGCAATGAGCAGTTCTTC. The encoded protein is CASSLDLVGTGNEQFF.

The chain employs TRBV11-2 and TRBJ2-2, with D possibly TRBD1 on 6 matching bases. CDR3 length equals 13 residues. V dropped 0 bases and J dropped 8 bases, with 7 bases sitting between them. The V gene's germline CDR1 is SGHAT and CDR2 FQNNGV. The CDR3 sequence: CASSLERGGELFF. In DNA, the CDR3 is TGTGCCAGCAGCTTAGAGAGGGGGGGGGAGCTGTTTTTT.

This rearrangement joins TRBV27 to TRBJ2-7, with D possibly matching TRBD1 (6 bases). The CDR3 length is 15 residues. Germline CDR1 reads MNHEY; CDR2 reads SMNVEV (reference sequence). Trimming pared 3 bases from V and 3 bases from J, leaving 15 bases between. Here the CDR3 reads CASSLAGTTYYEQYF. The CDR3 region has the DNA TGTGCCAGCAGTTTGGCCGGGACAACGTACTACGAGCAGTACTTC.

This clone was counted a single time. This sequence joins TRBV2 and TRBJ1-1; 9 positions agree with TRBD1. With 7 bases clipped from V and 1 base from J, the junction kept 7 bases outside the gene matches. In germline, CDR1 is SNHLY, CDR2 FYNNEI. The CDR3 totals 15 residues. CDR3 bases: TGTGCCAGCACTAAACAGGGGGCCGGGAACACTGAAGCTTTCTTT. Encoded protein: CASTKQGAGNTEAFF. Drawing the rest from reference TRBV2 and TRBJ1-1, the complete variable domain is EPEVTQTPSHQVTQMGQEVILRCVPISNHLYFYWYRQILGQKVEFLVSFYNNEISEKSEIFDDQFSVERPDGSNFTLKIRSTKLEDSAMYFCASTKQGAGNTEAFFGQGTRLTVV.

The rearrangement joins TRBV5-1 to TRBJ1-2; 9 bases align to TRBD1. From germline, CDR1 is SGHRS and CDR2 YFSETQ. Trimming removed 4 bases from V and 2 bases from J; junction bases left unmatched: 12. The CDR3 contains 17 residues. The CDR3 here is CASSRTGEAWGNYGYTF. The CDR3 nucleotides are TGCGCCAGCAGCCGGACAGGGGAGGCCTGGGGGAACTATGGCTACACCTTC.

V usage is TRBV5-6 and J usage is TRBJ1-3, with a tentative D call TRBD1 (6 bases). Trimming removed 5 bases at V and 0 bases at J, with 12 bases between. The CDR3 extends over 15 amino acids. Germline CDR1 and CDR2: SGHDT and YYEEEE. Here the CDR3 DNA reads TGTGCCAGCAGAGCTGACAGGAGCTCTGGAAACACCATATATTTT. It codes for CASRADRSSGNTIYF.

Notes on this clone: The junction differs from germline at one of its ends, possibly a read error. Other DNA sequences from this sample encode an identical CDR3 as well. This chain links TRBV5-4 with TRBJ2-5; 11 bases line up with TRBD1. CDR3 size: 16 residues. Germline-derived CDR1 and CDR2 are SGHNT and YYREEE (reference sequence). For the CDR3, the DNA is TGTGCCAGCGCGGACAGGGGGCGTCTGTACCAGGAGACCCAGTACTTC. It codes for CASADRGRLYQETQYF.

This sequence joins TRBV6-1 and TRBJ2-3; 7 bases are a match to TRBD1. J was trimmed by 1 base and V by 3 bases; bases with no gene match: 7. Germline CDR1 and CDR2: MNHNS and SASEGT. CDR3 length: 16 amino acids. CDR3 nucleotide sequence: TGTGCCAGCAGTGATTCCCGGGACAGCCGCACAGATACGCAGTATTTT. Protein product: CASSDSRDSRTDTQYF.

The rearrangement links TRBV7-8 to TRBJ1-5; 8 positions match TRBD1. Germline V gene lookup returns CDR1 SGHVS and CDR2 FQNEAQ. V shed 3 bases and J 4 bases; nucleotides not matched to a gene: 8. This CDR3 has 16 residues. CDR3 DNA sequence: TGTGCCAGCAGCTTCACAGGGGGTGGACGGAATCAGCCCCAGCATTTT. It yields the protein CASSFTGGGRNQPQHF.

J is TRBJ2-5 and V is TRBV5-1; 10 bases match TRBD2. This CDR3 region has 16 residues. V trimming: 0 bases; J trimming: 4 bases; junction bases outside the gene matches: 6. Germline V gene sequence: CDR1 SGHRS, CDR2 YFSETQ. The chain's CDR3 is CASSLVSGGALETQYF. DNA of the CDR3: TGCGCCAGCAGCTTGGTGAGCGGGGGGGCCTTAGAGACCCAGTACTTC.

The chain joins TRBV18 to TRBJ1-1, with 10 positions matching TRBD1. Germline V gives CDR1 KGHSH, CDR2 LQKENI. This CDR3 has 13 amino acids. V was pared by 3 bases and J by 7 bases, with 2 bases of the junction left unmatched. The CDR3 bases are TGTGCCAGCTCACCCGACAGGGGGCTTGAAGCTTTCTTT. It codes for CASSPDRGLEAFF.